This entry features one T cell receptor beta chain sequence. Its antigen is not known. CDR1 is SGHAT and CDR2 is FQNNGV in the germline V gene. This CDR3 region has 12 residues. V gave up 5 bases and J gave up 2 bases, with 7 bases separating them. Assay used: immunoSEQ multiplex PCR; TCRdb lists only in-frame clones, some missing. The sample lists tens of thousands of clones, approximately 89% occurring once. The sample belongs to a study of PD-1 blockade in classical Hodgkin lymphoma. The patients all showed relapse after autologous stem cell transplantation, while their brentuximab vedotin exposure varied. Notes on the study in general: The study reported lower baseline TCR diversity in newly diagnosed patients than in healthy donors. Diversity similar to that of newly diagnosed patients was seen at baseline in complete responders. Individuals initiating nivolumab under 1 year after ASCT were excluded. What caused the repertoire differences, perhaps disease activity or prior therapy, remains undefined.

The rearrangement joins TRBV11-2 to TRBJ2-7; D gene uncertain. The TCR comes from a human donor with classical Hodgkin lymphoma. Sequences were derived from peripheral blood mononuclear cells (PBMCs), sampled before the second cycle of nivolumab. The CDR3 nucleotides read TGTGCCAGCAGCGAGACCACCTACGAGCAGTACTTC. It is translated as CASSETTYEQYF.